The subject of this entry is one T cell receptor beta chain. Each CDR3 protein gets one entry in TCRdb, which reprocessed the 5' RACE reads and gives no DNA. The listing records 90,000 to 130,000 distinct CDR3 sequences. This specimen belongs to a study of T cells expressing NK-cell markers. The sequence was obtained from a woman between 18 and 69 years old in good health. Source material: blood T cells: a sorted CD56 or NKG2C T cell subset, CD4+ or CD8+ T cells, or bulk PBMC T cells (not recorded which).

CDR3 amino acids: CASSPNYSPEGLAYEQYF. The chain links TRBV7-6 to TRBJ2-7; TCRdb's D gene call, TRBD2, goes unchecked for lack of DNA. In germline, CDR1 is SGHVS, CDR2 FNYEAQ. The CDR3 is 18 residues long.